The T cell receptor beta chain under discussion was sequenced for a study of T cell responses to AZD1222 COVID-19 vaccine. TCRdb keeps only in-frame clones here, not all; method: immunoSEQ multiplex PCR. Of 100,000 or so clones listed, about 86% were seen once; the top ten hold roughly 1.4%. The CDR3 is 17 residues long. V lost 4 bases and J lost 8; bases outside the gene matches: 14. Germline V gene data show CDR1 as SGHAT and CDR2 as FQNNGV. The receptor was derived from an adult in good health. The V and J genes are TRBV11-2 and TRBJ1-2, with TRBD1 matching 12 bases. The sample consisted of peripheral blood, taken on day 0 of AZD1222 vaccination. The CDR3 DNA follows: TGTGCCAGCAGCTCGGGACAGGGGGCCTCTACTATACCGGGCTACACCTTC. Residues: CASSSGQGASTIPGYTF.